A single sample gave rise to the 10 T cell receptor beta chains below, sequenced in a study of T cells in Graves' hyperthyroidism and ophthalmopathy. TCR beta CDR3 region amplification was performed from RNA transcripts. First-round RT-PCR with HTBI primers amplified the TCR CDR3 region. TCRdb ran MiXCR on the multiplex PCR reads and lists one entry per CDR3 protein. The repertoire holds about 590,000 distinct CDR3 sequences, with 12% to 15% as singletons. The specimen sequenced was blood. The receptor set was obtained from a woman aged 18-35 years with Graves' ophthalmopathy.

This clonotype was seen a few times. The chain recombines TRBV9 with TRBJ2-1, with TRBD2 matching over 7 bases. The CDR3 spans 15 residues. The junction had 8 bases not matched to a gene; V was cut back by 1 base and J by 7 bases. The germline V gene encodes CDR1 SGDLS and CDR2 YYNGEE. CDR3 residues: CASSVSGEVGNEQFF. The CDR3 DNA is TGTGCCAGCAGCGTAAGCGGGGAGGTAGGGAATGAGCAGTTCTTC.

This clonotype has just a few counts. The CDR3: CASGGLEVDTEAFF. In DNA form, the CDR3 reads TGTGCCAGCGGCGGACTGGAAGTGGACACTGAAGCTTTCTTT. The chain combines TRBV11-3 with TRBJ1-1; D gene unclear. The CDR3 is 14 residues long. Trimming cost V 8 bases and J 3 bases, with 16 bases left between them. Per germline, CDR1 SGHNT and CDR2 YENEEA.

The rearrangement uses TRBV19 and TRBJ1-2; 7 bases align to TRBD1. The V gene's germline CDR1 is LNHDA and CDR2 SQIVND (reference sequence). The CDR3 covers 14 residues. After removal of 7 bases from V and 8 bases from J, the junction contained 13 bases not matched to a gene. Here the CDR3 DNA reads TGTGCCAGTAACCCCCTTTCCACAGGGGTCGGCTACACCTTC. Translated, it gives CASNPLSTGVGYTF.

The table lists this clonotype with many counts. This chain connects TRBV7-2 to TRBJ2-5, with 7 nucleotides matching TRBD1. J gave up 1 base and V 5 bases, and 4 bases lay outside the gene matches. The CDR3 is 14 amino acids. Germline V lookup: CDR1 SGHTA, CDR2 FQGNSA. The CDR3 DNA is TGTGCCAGCAGCCCGGGGACAGTCCAAGAGACCCAGTACTTC. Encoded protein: CASSPGTVQETQYF.

The CDR3 loop reads CASLGGPSYEQYF. The CDR3 DNA reads as TGTGCCAGCCTGGGAGGGCCAAGCTACGAGCAGTACTTC. The chain couples TRBV2 to TRBJ2-7; 7 bases align to TRBD2. This CDR3 has 13 amino acids. Germline assignment: CDR1 SNHLY and CDR2 FYNNEI. Trimming took 8 bases from V and 3 from J; bases not matched to a gene: 7.

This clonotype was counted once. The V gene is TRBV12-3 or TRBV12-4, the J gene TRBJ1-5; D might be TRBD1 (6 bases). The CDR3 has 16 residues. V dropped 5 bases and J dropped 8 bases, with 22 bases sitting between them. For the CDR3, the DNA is TGTGCCAGCAGTCCCAGAACAGGGCCCGCCGGGGAGCCCCAGCATTTT. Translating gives CASSPRTGPAGEPQHF.

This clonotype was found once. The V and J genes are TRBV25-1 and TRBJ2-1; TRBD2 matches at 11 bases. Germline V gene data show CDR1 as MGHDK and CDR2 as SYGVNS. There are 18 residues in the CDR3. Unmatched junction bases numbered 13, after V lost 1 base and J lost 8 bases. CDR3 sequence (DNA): TGTGCCAGCAGTGAATGGGAGACTAGCGGGATGCCGGAGGATGAGCAGTTCTTC. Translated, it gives CASSEWETSGMPEDEQFF.

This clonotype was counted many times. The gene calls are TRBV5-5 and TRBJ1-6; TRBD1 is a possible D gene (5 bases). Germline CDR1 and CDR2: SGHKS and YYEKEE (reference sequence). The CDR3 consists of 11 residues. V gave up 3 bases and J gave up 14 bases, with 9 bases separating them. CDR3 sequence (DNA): TGTGCCAGCAGCTGGTTAGGGGCCCTCCACTTT. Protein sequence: CASSWLGALHF. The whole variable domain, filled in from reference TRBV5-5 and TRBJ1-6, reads DAGVTQSPTHLIKTRGQQVTLRCSPISGHKSVSWYQQVLGQGPQFIFQYYEKEERGRGNFPDRFSARQFPNYSSELNVNALLLGDSALYLCASSWLGALHFGNGTRLTVT.

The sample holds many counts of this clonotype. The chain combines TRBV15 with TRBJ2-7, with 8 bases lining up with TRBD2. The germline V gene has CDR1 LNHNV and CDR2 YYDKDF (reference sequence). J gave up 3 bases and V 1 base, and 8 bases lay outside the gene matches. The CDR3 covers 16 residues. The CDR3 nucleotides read TGTGCCACCAGCAGAGGGGTAGCGGGATCTTACTACGAGCAGTACTTC. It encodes CATSRGVAGSYYEQYF.

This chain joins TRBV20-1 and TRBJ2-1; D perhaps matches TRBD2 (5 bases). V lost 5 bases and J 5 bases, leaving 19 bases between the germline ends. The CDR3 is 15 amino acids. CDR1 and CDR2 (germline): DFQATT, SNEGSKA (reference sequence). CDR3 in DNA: TGCAGTGCTCACCCTGGTGGTAGCGTGGACAATGAGCAGTTCTTC. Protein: CSAHPGGSVDNEQFF.